What follows describes a single T cell receptor (beta chain). Its target is not known. This entry belongs to a study of T cell responses to AZD1222 COVID-19 vaccine. CDR3 length equals 15 residues. CDR1 is LNHDA and CDR2 is SQIVND in the germline V gene (reference sequence). The V end lost 1 base, the J end lost 2 bases, and 10 bases lay between the germline ends. General observations from the study: Among AZD1222 vaccinees, only five or six were seropositive at baseline. Per reports, nearly half of all spike-specific TCRs target regions that are unmutated in variants. A mostly white British donor set with more females was recruited, and clonal diversity was possibly underestimated.

Data came from immunoSEQ multiplex PCR; TCRdb stores just in-frame clones and leaves some out. The table has roughly 120,000 clones, over 85% seen once. The TCR sequence derives from an adult in good health. This specimen consisted of peripheral blood, obtained on day 0 of AZD1222 vaccination. The chain carries TRBV19 and TRBJ2-3; D is unresolved. CDR3 in amino acids: CASSIGNANTDTQYF. The CDR3 DNA is TGTGCCAGTAGTATAGGGAACGCAAACACAGATACGCAGTATTTT.